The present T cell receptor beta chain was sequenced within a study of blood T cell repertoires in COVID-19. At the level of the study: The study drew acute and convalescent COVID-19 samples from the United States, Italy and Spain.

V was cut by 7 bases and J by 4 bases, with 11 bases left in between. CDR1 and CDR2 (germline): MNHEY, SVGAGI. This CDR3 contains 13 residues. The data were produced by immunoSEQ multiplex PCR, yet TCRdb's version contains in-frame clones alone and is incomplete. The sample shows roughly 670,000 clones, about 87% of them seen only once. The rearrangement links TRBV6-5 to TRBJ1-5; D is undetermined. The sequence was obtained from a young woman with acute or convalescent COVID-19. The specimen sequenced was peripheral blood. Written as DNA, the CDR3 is TGTGCCAGCAAACCTACCCCAAATCAGCCCCAGCATTTT. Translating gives CASKPTPNQPQHF.